This T cell receptor beta chain was profiled in a study of beta chain features in type 1 diabetes. Whole-study results and caveats: Shortening of TCRB CDR3s, moderate but significant, appeared in all four CD4+ subsets of Type 1 diabetes patients.

Blood was drawn once from each donor into heparinised tubes. The draws averaged around 110 mL. Reverse transcribing all isolated RNA meant expressed TCRB transcripts were sequenced. An average around 3.8 million reads came from naive, central memory and regulatory T cell samples. The repertoire was sequenced with immunoSEQ multiplex PCR; TCRdb's copy has only in-frame clones and lacks some. The profile covers about 160,000 clones, with approximately 8% appearing a single time and 0.5% taken by the ten largest. With 7 bases removed from V and 1 base from J, the gap between germline ends came to 13 bases. Germline V CDR1 and CDR2: SQVTM, ANQGSEA. CDR3 length equals 13 residues. Comments on this clone: Its antigen is as yet unknown.

Sequencing was performed on central memory CD4+ T cells from blood. This sequence was found in a man aged 18-30 years with type 1 diabetes. The chain employs TRBV29-1 and TRBJ2-5; a possible D gene is TRBD1 (6 bases). For the CDR3, the DNA is TGCAGCGGGGGGCGATTTTCCCAAGAGACCCAGTACTTC. It encodes CSGGRFSQETQYF.